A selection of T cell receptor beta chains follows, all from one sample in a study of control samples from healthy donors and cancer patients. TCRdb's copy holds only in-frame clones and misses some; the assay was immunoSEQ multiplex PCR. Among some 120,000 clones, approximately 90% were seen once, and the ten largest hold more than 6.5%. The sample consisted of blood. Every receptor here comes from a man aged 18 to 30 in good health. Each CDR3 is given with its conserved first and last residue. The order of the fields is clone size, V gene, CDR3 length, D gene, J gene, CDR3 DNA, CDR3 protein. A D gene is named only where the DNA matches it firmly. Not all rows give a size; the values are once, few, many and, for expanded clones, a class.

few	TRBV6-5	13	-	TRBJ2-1	TGTGCCAGCAGTCCGACTGACTACAATGAGCAGTTCTTC	CASSPTDYNEQFF
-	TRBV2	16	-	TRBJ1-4	TGTGCCAGCAGTGAAGCGCCCGGGGTAACTAATGAAAAACTGTTTTTT	CASSEAPGVTNEKLFF
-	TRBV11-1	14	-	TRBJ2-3	TGTGCCAGCAGCTTAGCGGGTCCCACAGATACGCAGTATTTT	CASSLAGPTDTQYF
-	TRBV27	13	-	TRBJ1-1	TGTGCCAGCAGTTTTTCTAGTGGCACTGAAGCTTTCTTT	CASSFSSGTEAFF
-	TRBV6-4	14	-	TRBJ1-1	TGTGCCAGCAGTGACGAGTGGGGGAACACTGAAGCTTTCTTT	CASSDEWGNTEAFF
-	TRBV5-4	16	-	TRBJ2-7	TGTGCCAGCAGCTGGGGGTCCTCAGGGGGGATCTACGAGCAGTACTTC	CASSWGSSGGIYEQYF
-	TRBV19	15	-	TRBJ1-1	TGTGCCAGTAGTCGAATCGGGAGCCTGAACACTGAAGCTTTCTTT	CASSRIGSLNTEAFF
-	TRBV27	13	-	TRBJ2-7	TGTGCCAGCTCCTTAGGGGAGGACTACGAGCAGTACTTC	CASSLGEDYEQYF
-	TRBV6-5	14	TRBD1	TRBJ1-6	TGTGCCAGCAGTACAGGGGTCTCTAATTCACCCCTCCACTTT	CASSTGVSNSPLHF
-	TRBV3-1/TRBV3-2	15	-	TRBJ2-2	TGTGCCAGCAGCCCAACAGGGCCGAACACCGGGGAGCTGTTTTTT	CASSPTGPNTGELFF
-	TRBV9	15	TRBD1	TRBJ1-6	TGTGCCAGCAGCAGGACAGGGGAGGATTTCTCACCCCTCCACTTT	CASSRTGEDFSPLHF
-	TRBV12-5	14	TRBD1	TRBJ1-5	TGTGCTAGTGGTGGGGGACAGGTCAATCAGCCCCAGCATTTT	CASGGGQVNQPQHF
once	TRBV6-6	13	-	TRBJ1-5	TGTGCCAGCAGTCTCGGACAGTATCAGCCCCAGCATTTT	CASSLGQYQPQHF
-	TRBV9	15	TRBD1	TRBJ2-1	TGTGCCAGCAGCCCTCGGACAGGGAACTACAATGAGCAGTTCTTC	CASSPRTGNYNEQFF
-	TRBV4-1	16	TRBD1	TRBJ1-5	TGCGCCAGCAGCCAAGATTTTGGACAGGGAAGGAGGCCCCAGCATTTT	CASSQDFGQGRRPQHF
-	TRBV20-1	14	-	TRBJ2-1	TGCAGTGCTAGTCTTTCCGGGGCTAACAATGAGCAGTTCTTC	CSASLSGANNEQFF
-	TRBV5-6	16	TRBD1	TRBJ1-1	TGTGCCAGCAGCGCGGCCACAGGGGACGGGAACACTGAAGCTTTCTTT	CASSAATGDGNTEAFF
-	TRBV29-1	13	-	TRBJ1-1	TGCAGCGTTCAAAAGAGGGCGGATGTCGAAGCTTTCTTT	CSVQKRADVEAFF
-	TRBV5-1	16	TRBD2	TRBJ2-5	TGCGCCAGCAGCCCGGGACTAGCGGTCCCCAGTGAGACCCAGTACTTC	CASSPGLAVPSETQYF
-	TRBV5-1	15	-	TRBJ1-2	TGCGCCAGCAGCTTGGTGCCCAGCTCTAACTATGGCTACACCTTC	CASSLVPSSNYGYTF
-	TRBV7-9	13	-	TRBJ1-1	TGTGCCAGCAGAATACCGGGGAACACTGAAGCTTTCTTT	CASRIPGNTEAFF
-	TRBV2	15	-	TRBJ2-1	TGTGCCAGCAGTCGTCCGGGAGGGGGCAACAATGAGCAGTTCTTC	CASSRPGGGNNEQFF
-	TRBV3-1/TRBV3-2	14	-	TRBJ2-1	TGTGCCAGCAGCCAAGACAGGGGTTGGAATGAGCAGTTCTTC	CASSQDRGWNEQFF
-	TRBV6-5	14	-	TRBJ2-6	TGTGCCAGCAGTTCAGCCTCTGGGGCCAACGTCCTGACTTTC	CASSSASGANVLTF
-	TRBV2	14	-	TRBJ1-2	TGTGCCAGCAGTGGTGACGGCTTAGTGGGCGGCTACACCTTC	CASSGDGLVGGYTF
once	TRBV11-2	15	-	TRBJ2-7	TGTGCCAGCAGCTTATCATGGCGGAACTCCTACGAGCAGTACTTC	CASSLSWRNSYEQYF
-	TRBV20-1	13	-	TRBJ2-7	TGCAGTGCTAGTATGCCAGGCAGATACGAGCAGTACTTC	CSASMPGRYEQYF
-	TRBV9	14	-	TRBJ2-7	TGTGCCAGCAGCTTTGGGGTAGAGGGCTACGAGCAGTACTTC	CASSFGVEGYEQYF
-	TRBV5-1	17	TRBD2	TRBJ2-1	TGCGCCAGCAGCGAAGGAATACTAGCGGGGGGGCTCGGTGAGCAGTTCTTC	CASSEGILAGGLGEQFF
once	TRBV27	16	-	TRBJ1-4	TGTGCCAGCAGACGGACCGGGGCCAGGGGAGGGGAAAAACTGTTTTTT	CASRRTGARGGEKLFF
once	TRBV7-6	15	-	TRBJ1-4	TGTGCCAGCAGCTTGGGGCCCGTAACTAATGAAAAACTGTTTTTT	CASSLGPVTNEKLFF
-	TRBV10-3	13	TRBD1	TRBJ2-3	TGTGCCATCGGGGGACAGGGGGAAAATACGCAGTATTTT	CAIGGQGENTQYF
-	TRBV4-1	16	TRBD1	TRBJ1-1	TGCGCCAGCAGCCAAGTGGCCGGACAGGGGACGACTGAAGCTTTCTTT	CASSQVAGQGTTEAFF
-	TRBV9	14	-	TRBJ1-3	TGTGCCAGCAGTGCACAGGTTAGTGGAAACACCATATATTTT	CASSAQVSGNTIYF
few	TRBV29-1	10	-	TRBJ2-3	TGCAGCGCCCTGACCGGAGAGCAGTATTTT	CSALTGEQYF
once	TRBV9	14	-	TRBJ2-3	TGTGCCAGCAGCGGTAAGTTCGGCACAGATACGCAGTATTTT	CASSGKFGTDTQYF
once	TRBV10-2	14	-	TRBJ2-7	TGCGCCAGCAGTGAGTCGGGCGGGGCCTACGAGCAGTACTTC	CASSESGGAYEQYF
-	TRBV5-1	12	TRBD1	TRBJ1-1	TGCGCCAGCAGCTTAAACAGGGGGCTGGCTTTCTTT	CASSLNRGLAFF
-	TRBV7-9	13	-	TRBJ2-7	TGTGCCAGCAGCTTTTCAGGGTCCTACGAGCAGTACTTC	CASSFSGSYEQYF
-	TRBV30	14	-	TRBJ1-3	TGTGCCTGGAGAGAAGTCTACTCTGGAAACACCATATATTTT	CAWREVYSGNTIYF